These 32 T cell receptor beta chains came from one sample sequenced in a study of blood T cell repertoires in COVID-19 (TCRdb year 2020). Preparation of the library involved the immunoSEQ multiplex PCR assay. In TCRdb, the immuneACCESS table is reduced to in-frame sequences with V and J assigned. These tables do not hold every clone; where another copy was compared, an unresolved V gene accounts for under half, and the others remain unexplained. Here the sample has over 200,000 clones; roughly 86% occur a single time. The top ten clones comprise around 9.1% of the sample. Sequenced: peripheral blood. These receptors all stem from a man aged 40-49 years who had recovered from COVID-19.

This chain links TRBV29-1 with TRBJ2-3, with a tentative D call TRBD2 (6 bases). CDR3 length equals 14 residues. Per the germline V gene, CDR1 is SQVTM and CDR2 is ANQGSEA. V gave up 4 bases and J gave up 1 base, with 12 bases separating them. The CDR3 sequence is CSVAGRKGTDTQYF. The CDR3 nucleotides read TGCAGCGTTGCAGGGAGGAAAGGCACAGATACGCAGTATTTT.

The chain carries TRBV11-2 and TRBJ2-7; D might be TRBD1 (6 bases). CDR1 SGHAT and CDR2 FQNNGV come from the germline V gene. CDR3 length: 15 amino acids. V shed 8 bases and J shed 0 bases, with 17 bases lying between them. The CDR3 DNA is TGTGCCAGCGGATTATCCGGGACAAACTCCTACGAGCAGTACTTC. It specifies CASGLSGTNSYEQYF.

The chain combines TRBV19 with TRBJ1-5; D call uncertain. V was shortened by 1 base and J by 1 base, with 5 bases between the two germline ends. CDR1 is LNHDA and CDR2 is SQIVND in the germline V gene (reference sequence). This CDR3 has 14 residues. In DNA, the CDR3 is TGTGCCAGTAGTATAGGGCACAGCAATCAGCCCCAGCATTTT. Translating gives CASSIGHSNQPQHF. The variable domain in full, completed from reference TRBV19 and TRBJ1-5, reads DGGITQSPKYLFRKEGQNVTLSCEQNLNHDAMYWYRQDPGQGLRLIYYSQIVNDFQKGDIAEGYSVSREKKESFPLTVTSAQKNPTAFYLCASSIGHSNQPQHFGDGTRLSIL.

The chain joins TRBV6-2 or TRBV6-3 to TRBJ1-5; 8 bases agree with TRBD1. The V and J ends lost 2 bases and 1 base, in that order; junction bases with no gene match: 1. The germline gives CDR1 MNHEY, CDR2 SVGEGT. This CDR3 has 15 residues. The CDR3 loop is CASSYRQGSNQPQHF. CDR3 nucleotide sequence: TGTGCCAGCAGTTACCGACAGGGGAGCAATCAGCCCCAGCATTTT.

V and J are TRBV10-3 and TRBJ2-7, with 7 bases aligning to TRBD2. Trimming cost V 9 bases and J 3 bases; bases outside gene matches: 8. In germline, CDR1 is ENHRY, CDR2 SYGVKD. The CDR3 is 13 residues long. The CDR3 DNA reads as TGTGCCATGGCTAGCGGCCCTGACTACGAGCAGTACTTC. Translated, it gives CAMASGPDYEQYF.

In this sample, this clone turned up a few times. The chain couples TRBV7-9 to TRBJ1-3; D is ambiguous. The CDR3 is made up of 13 amino acids. CDR1 is SEHNR, CDR2 FQNEAQ, per germline (reference sequence). The V and J ends lost 8 bases and 2 bases respectively, with 10 bases between them. The CDR3, as DNA: TGTGCCAGCGTGGCAGGAACTGGAAACACCATATATTTT. This translates into CASVAGTGNTIYF.

This chain links TRBV5-6 with TRBJ2-7; D possibly corresponds to TRBD2 (5 bases). The CDR3 runs to 11 residues. Germline V gene sequence: CDR1 SGHDT, CDR2 YYEEEE. Trimming pared 4 bases from V and 6 bases from J, leaving 8 bases between. CDR3 coding DNA: TGTGCCAGCAGCATTCGGGGCGAGCAGTACTTC. Amino acid sequence: CASSIRGEQYF.

CDR3 in amino acids: CAWSPLGTSNTGELFF. CDR3 sequence (DNA): TGTGCCTGGTCACCTCTGGGGACATCCAACACCGGGGAGCTGTTTTTT. V is TRBV30 and J is TRBJ2-2; weak D call: TRBD1 (6 bases). Germline V CDR1 and CDR2: GTSNPN, SVGIG (reference sequence). The V end was cut by 5 bases, the J end by 2 bases, with 18 bases between. The CDR3 extends over 16 amino acids.

The chain joins TRBV6-6 to TRBJ1-2; no firm D call. Looked up from germline, CDR1 is MNHNY and CDR2 is SVGAGI (reference sequence). V was shortened by 4 bases and J by 4 bases, with 10 bases between the two germline ends. This CDR3 has 13 residues. Here the CDR3 reads CASSFIDSYGYTF. CDR3 coding DNA: TGTGCCAGCAGTTTCATCGACTCCTATGGCTACACCTTC.

V is TRBV11-3 and J is TRBJ2-3; a possible D gene is TRBD2 (6 bases). The CDR3 has 16 residues. The germline gives CDR1 SGHNT, CDR2 YENEEA. Trimming shortened V by 5 bases and J by 4 bases, and 19 bases separated the two germline ends. Here the CDR3 reads CASSPGTSSVADTQYF. The CDR3 DNA reads TGTGCCAGCAGCCCGGGCACTAGCAGTGTCGCAGATACGCAGTATTTT.

The genes are TRBV7-7 and TRBJ2-5; TRBD1 aligns across 9 bases. This CDR3 has 16 amino acids. Germline CDR1 reads SSHAT; CDR2 reads FNYEAQ (reference sequence). V lost 5 bases to trimming and J lost 1 base; unmatched junction nucleotides: 8. The CDR3 reads CASSLGTGILQETQYF. CDR3 nucleotide sequence: TGTGCCAGCAGCCTTGGGACAGGGATCCTCCAAGAGACCCAGTACTTC.

CDR3 nucleotide sequence: TGTGCCAGCAGCTTAATCGGACAGGTCGGGGAGCTGTTTTTT. It translates to CASSLIGQVGELFF. The V gene is TRBV11-2, the J gene TRBJ2-2; 7 nucleotides line up with TRBD1. Germline CDR1 and CDR2: SGHAT and FQNNGV. Germline trimming cut 2 bases from V and 7 bases from J; bases unmatched to any gene: 4. This CDR3 spans 14 amino acids.

This clone occurred once. The V call is TRBV7-9, the J call TRBJ1-4; D is unresolved. The CDR3 spans 14 residues. Germline assignment: CDR1 SEHNR and CDR2 FQNEAQ (reference sequence). With 5 bases removed from V and 4 bases from J, the gap between germline ends came to 11 bases. The CDR3 DNA follows: TGTGCCAGCAGCCCCGGGATGGTTAATGAAAAACTGTTTTTT. Amino acid sequence: CASSPGMVNEKLFF.

The V gene is TRBV5-1, the J gene TRBJ2-1, with TRBD1 identical over 9 bases. V trimming: 6 bases; J trimming: 8 bases; junction bases outside the gene matches: 6. The V gene's germline CDR1 is SGHRS and CDR2 YFSETQ. The CDR3 spans 13 residues. The chain's CDR3 is CASKSTGGHEQFF. CDR3 DNA sequence: TGCGCCAGCAAATCGACAGGGGGGCATGAGCAGTTCTTC.

This clone was picked up a small number of times. The chain links TRBV6-5 to TRBJ1-1, with D possibly being TRBD1 (5 bases). The CDR3 spans 13 residues. CDR1 and CDR2 (germline): MNHEY, SVGAGI. The V end lost 6 bases, the J end lost 0 bases, and 8 bases lay between the germline ends. The CDR3 nucleotides read TGTGCCAGCAGCGCGACAGTGAACACTGAAGCTTTCTTT. This codes for CASSATVNTEAFF.

This rearrangement joins TRBV19 to TRBJ1-1, with D unclear. The germline V and J ends were trimmed by 3 bases and 4 bases, with 12 bases remaining between them. The CDR3 consists of 14 residues. Germline assignment: CDR1 LNHDA and CDR2 SQIVND (reference sequence). The CDR3 nucleotides read TGTGCCAGTAGTATCGGGGTATTGACCACTGAAGCTTTCTTT. As protein: CASSIGVLTTEAFF.

The chain is built from TRBV7-2 and TRBJ2-7; 11 bases map to TRBD2. Germline lookup yields CDR1 SGHTA and CDR2 FQGNSA. The CDR3 sequence is 17 residues long. V lost 5 bases, J lost 3 bases, and 12 bases stayed unmatched. CDR3 region: CASSPGLAVRTSYEQYF. Here the CDR3 DNA reads TGTGCCAGCAGCCCGGGACTAGCGGTACGCACCAGCTACGAGCAGTACTTC.

This clone was picked up a small number of times. The rearrangement joins TRBV29-1 to TRBJ2-2; D is perhaps TRBD2 (6 bases). This CDR3 region has 13 residues. Germline V gene data show CDR1 as SQVTM and CDR2 as ANQGSEA. V was pared by 2 bases and J by 3 bases, with 7 bases between. In DNA, the CDR3 is TGCAGCGTTGAACGGGAGTACACCGGGGAGCTGTTTTTT. Its translation is CSVEREYTGELFF.

The chain recombines TRBV5-6 with TRBJ1-6; D possibly corresponds to TRBD1 (5 bases). The CDR3 has 15 residues. Between the trimmed V and J ends, which lost 1 base and 3 bases, there was a span of 8 bases. The germline CDR1 and CDR2 sequences are SGHDT and YYEEEE. CDR3 region: CASSLNRIYNSPLHF. In DNA, the CDR3 is TGTGCCAGCAGCTTGAACAGGATCTATAATTCACCCCTCCACTTT.

This sequence joins TRBV27 and TRBJ2-7; the D gene is possibly TRBD2 (5 bases). This CDR3 is 11 amino acids long. Germline assignment: CDR1 MNHEY and CDR2 SMNVEV (reference sequence). The V gene lost 7 bases and the J gene lost 6 bases, with 10 bases spanning the gap. The CDR3 DNA follows: TGTGCCAGCATCGACTACGGCGAGCAGTACTTC. Translated: CASIDYGEQYF.

The rearrangement joins TRBV6-5 to TRBJ1-6; 7 positions agree with TRBD1. The CDR3 length is 16 residues. Germline V gene data show CDR1 as MNHEY and CDR2 as SVGAGI. The trim removed 2 bases at V and 7 bases at J, leaving 8 bases unmatched. The CDR3 sequence is CASSYGGGGSNSPLHF. The CDR3 DNA follows: TGTGCCAGCAGTTACGGAGGGGGCGGTTCAAATTCACCCCTCCACTTT.

The J gene is TRBJ2-2, the V gene TRBV10-3; 8 bases fit TRBD2. The J segment lost 2 bases and the V segment lost 5 bases, leaving 13 bases of the junction unmatched. CDR1 is ENHRY, CDR2 SYGVKD, per germline. This CDR3 has 18 residues. The CDR3 is CAISQTRAGGRNTGELFF. The DNA of the CDR3 is TGTGCCATCAGTCAAACTAGGGCGGGGGGACGCAACACCGGGGAGCTGTTTTTT.

The chain is built from TRBV19 and TRBJ2-5; TRBD1 aligns across 10 bases. With V trimmed by 6 bases and J by 3 bases, 7 bases remained unmatched. CDR3 length: 15 amino acids. Germline-derived CDR1 and CDR2 are LNHDA and SQIVND (reference sequence). The CDR3 nucleotides are TGTGCCAGTAGGGACCGGGACAGGGGAAAAGAGACCCAGTACTTC. Translating it yields CASRDRDRGKETQYF.

The chain is built from TRBV7-8 and TRBJ2-1; no reliable D call. V dropped 7 bases and J dropped 3 bases, with 16 bases sitting between them. Germline CDR1 SGHVS, CDR2 FQNEAQ. The CDR3 is 15 residues long. CDR3 region: CASTKDGQHYNEQFF. The DNA for the CDR3 is TGTGCCAGCACCAAGGATGGGCAGCACTACAATGAGCAGTTCTTC.

J is TRBJ2-7 and V is TRBV19, with 11 bases lining up with TRBD1. V was pared by 4 bases and J by 3 bases, with 5 bases of the junction left unmatched. The length of the CDR3 is 15 residues. Germline V lookup: CDR1 LNHDA, CDR2 SQIVND (reference sequence). The chain's CDR3 is CASSTSGTGGYEQYF. The CDR3 coding sequence is TGTGCCAGTAGTACCTCCGGGACAGGGGGCTACGAGCAGTACTTC.

This clone was recorded only once. The V and J genes are TRBV6-2 or TRBV6-3 and TRBJ1-2, with D perhaps matching TRBD1 (6 bases). Trimming cost V 6 bases and J 4 bases, with 18 bases left between them. The CDR3 loop spans 15 amino acids. The V gene's germline CDR1 is MNHEY and CDR2 SVGEGT. For the CDR3, the DNA is TGTGCCAGCAGCCCCCGGGACACAGACCTCTATGGCTACACCTTC. Translation: CASSPRDTDLYGYTF.

This chain uses TRBV5-1 with TRBJ2-2, with unresolved D. Trimming left V 4 bases short and J 5 bases short, with 9 bases between. Germline V gene sequence: CDR1 SGHRS, CDR2 YFSETQ. The CDR3 spans 13 residues. The chain's CDR3 is CASSTSATGELFF. DNA for the CDR3: TGCGCCAGCAGCACCAGCGCTACCGGGGAGCTGTTTTTT.

J is TRBJ1-1 and V is TRBV9; the D is unclear. The CDR3 consists of 14 residues. Trimming left V 3 bases short and J 5 bases short, with 14 bases between. Germline loops: CDR1 SGDLS, CDR2 YYNGEE. CDR3 bases: TGTGCCAGCAGCGCCCGCACTGCCGAAACTGAAGCTTTCTTT. Its translation: CASSARTAETEAFF.

This chain links TRBV5-5 with TRBJ2-2; 8 bases match TRBD1. Germline loops: CDR1 SGHKS, CDR2 YYEKEE (reference sequence). V shed 4 bases and J 4 bases; nucleotides not matched to a gene: 6. There are 15 residues in the CDR3. In DNA form, the CDR3 reads TGTGCCAGCAGCCTACGACAGGGGACCACCGGGGAGCTGTTTTTT. This codes for CASSLRQGTTGELFF.

Comments on this clone: One end of the junction does not line up with germline, which may come from a read error. The chain employs TRBV19 and TRBJ2-3, with D tentatively TRBD1 (5 bases). There are 16 residues in the CDR3. CDR1 is LNHDA and CDR2 is SQIVND in the germline V gene (reference sequence). CDR3 region: CASSVDRAGLRDTQYF. CDR3 DNA sequence: TGTGCCAGTAGTGTAGACCGGGCAGGGTTGAGAGATACGCAGTATTTT.

V gene TRBV12-3 or TRBV12-4 combines with J gene TRBJ1-4; 7 positions match TRBD1. Trimming at V came to 6 bases and at J to 11 bases, leaving 6 bases not matched to a gene. This CDR3 has 12 amino acids. The CDR3 DNA reads as TGTGCCAGCAGAACTCCACAGGGGAAACTGTTTTTT. As protein: CASRTPQGKLFF.

The V and J genes are TRBV7-2 and TRBJ2-7; TRBD2 agrees at 11 bases. V dropped 5 bases and J dropped 1; count of bases not matched to a gene: 4. Germline lookup yields CDR1 SGHTA and CDR2 FQGNSA. The CDR3 loop spans 15 amino acids. CDR3 loop: CASSMTSGVSYEQYF. DNA of the CDR3: TGTGCCAGCAGCATGACTAGCGGGGTTTCCTACGAGCAGTACTTC.